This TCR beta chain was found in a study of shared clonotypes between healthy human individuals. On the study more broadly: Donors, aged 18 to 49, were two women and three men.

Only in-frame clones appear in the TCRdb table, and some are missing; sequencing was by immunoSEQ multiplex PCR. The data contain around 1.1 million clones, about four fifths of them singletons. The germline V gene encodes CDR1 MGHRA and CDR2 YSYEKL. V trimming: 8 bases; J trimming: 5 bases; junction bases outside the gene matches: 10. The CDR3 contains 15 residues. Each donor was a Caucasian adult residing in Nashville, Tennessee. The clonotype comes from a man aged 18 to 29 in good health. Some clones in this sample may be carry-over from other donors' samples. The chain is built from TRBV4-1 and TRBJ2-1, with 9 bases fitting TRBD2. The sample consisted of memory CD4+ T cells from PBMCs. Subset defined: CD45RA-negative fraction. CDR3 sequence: CASRTIGLANNEQFF. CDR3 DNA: TGCGCCAGCCGCACCATAGGACTAGCGAACAATGAGCAGTTCTTC.